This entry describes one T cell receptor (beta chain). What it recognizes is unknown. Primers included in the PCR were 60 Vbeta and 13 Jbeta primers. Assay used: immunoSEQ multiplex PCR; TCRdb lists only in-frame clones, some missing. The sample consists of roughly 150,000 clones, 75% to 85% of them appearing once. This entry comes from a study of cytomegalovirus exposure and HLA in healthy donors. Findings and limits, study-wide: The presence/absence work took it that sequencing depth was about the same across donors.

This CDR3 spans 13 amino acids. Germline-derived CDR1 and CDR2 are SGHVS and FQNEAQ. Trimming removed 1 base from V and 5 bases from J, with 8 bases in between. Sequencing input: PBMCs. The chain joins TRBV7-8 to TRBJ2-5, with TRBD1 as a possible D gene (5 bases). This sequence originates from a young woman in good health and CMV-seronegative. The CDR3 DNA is TGTGCCAGCAGCTTAGGACAGTCGGAGACCCAGTACTTC. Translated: CASSLGQSETQYF. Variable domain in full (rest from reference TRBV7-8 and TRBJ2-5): GAGVSQSPRYKVAKRGQDVALRCDPISGHVSLFWYQQALGQGPEFLTYFQNEAQLDKSGLPSDRFFAERPEGSVSTLKIQRTQQEDSAVYLCASSLGQSETQYFGPGTRLLVL.